These T cell receptor beta chains were read from a single sample in a study of cytotoxic CD8 clonotypes in ibrutinib-treated CLL. Profiled with immunoSEQ multiplex PCR; TCRdb holds only in-frame clones, not every one. The data show fewer than 400,000 clones, about 61% seen once. This specimen consisted of PBMCs, obtained after 36 months of ibrutinib treatment. The receptors originated from a human donor with chronic lymphocytic leukemia. The CDR3 runs from the conserved cysteine through the conserved F or W. A D gene is named only where the DNA matches it firmly. Clone size is shown for a subset of rows, as once, few, many or a class of expanded clone.

clone_size	v_call	j_call	d_call	cdr3_nt	cdr3_aa
-	TRBV6-1	TRBJ1-4	-	TGTGCCAGCAGTGAGAGCAGGGGCTCAACTAATGAAAAACTGTTTTTT	CASSESRGSTNEKLFF
-	TRBV29-1	TRBJ2-7	TRBD1	TGCAGCACCAGGACAGGGCCTGGGGGCGAGCAGTACTTC	CSTRTGPGGEQYF
few	TRBV4-1	TRBJ2-7	-	TGCGCCAGCAGATTAGAGATAGGGGGCTCCTACGAGCAGTACTTC	CASRLEIGGSYEQYF
-	TRBV2	TRBJ2-1	-	TGTGCCAGCGTCGCGGGCCATGAGCAGTTCTTC	CASVAGHEQFF
-	TRBV6-1	TRBJ2-1	TRBD1	TGTGCCAGCAGCCTCCGGACAGGGTGGAATGAGCAGTTCTTC	CASSLRTGWNEQFF
-	TRBV11-2	TRBJ2-1	TRBD1	TGTGCCAGTAGGGGGCCCTCCTACAATGAGCAGTTCTTC	CASRGPSYNEQFF
-	TRBV2	TRBJ2-7	-	TGTGCCAGCAGACGGGACCAAACTTACGAGCAGTACTTC	CASRRDQTYEQYF
-	TRBV5-1	TRBJ1-2	TRBD1	TGCGCCAGCAGCCCGACAGGGTTCTTGGACTATGGCTACACCTTC	CASSPTGFLDYGYTF
few	TRBV21-1	TRBJ2-4	-	TGTGCCAGCAGCCTACTCCCAGGGTGGGGGTACTTC	CASSLLPGWGYF
-	TRBV18	TRBJ2-7	-	TGTGCCAGCTCACCACCGCAGGCCGGGGGCTATACCTACGAGCAGTACTTC	CASSPPQAGGYTYEQYF
-	TRBV7-9	TRBJ2-3	-	TGTGCCAGCAGCCCAACAATAGGGGAGGGGGGCACAGATACGCAGTATTTT	CASSPTIGEGGTDTQYF
once	TRBV21-1	TRBJ1-4	-	TGTGCCAGCAGCATCGGGAAACTAGACAGGGATAATGAAAAACTGTTTTTT	CASSIGKLDRDNEKLFF
-	TRBV9	TRBJ2-1	TRBD1	TGTGCCAGCAGCGTATTGGGGACAGGGATGGATGAGCAGTTCTTC	CASSVLGTGMDEQFF
-	TRBV27	TRBJ2-2	TRBD1	TGTGCCAGCAAGGGGGACAGGTGGGGCACCGGGGAGCTGTTTTTT	CASKGDRWGTGELFF
-	TRBV9	TRBJ2-7	-	TGTGCCAGCAGCAGGGGCAGCTCCTACGAGCAGTACTTC	CASSRGSSYEQYF
-	TRBV2	TRBJ2-7	-	TGTGCCAGCAGTGAAGCAAAGGGGATTCCCTACGAGCAGTACTTC	CASSEAKGIPYEQYF